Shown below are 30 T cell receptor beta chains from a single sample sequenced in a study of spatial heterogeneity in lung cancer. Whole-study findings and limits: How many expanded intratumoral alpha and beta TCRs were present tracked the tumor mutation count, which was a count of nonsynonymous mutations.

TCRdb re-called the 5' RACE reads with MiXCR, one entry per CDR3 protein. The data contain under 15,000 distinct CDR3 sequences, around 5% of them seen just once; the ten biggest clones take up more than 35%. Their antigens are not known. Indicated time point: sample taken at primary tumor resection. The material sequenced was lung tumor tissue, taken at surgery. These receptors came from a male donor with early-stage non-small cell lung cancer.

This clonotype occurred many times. This CDR3 reads CATSREVSSGNTIYF. Written as DNA, the CDR3 is TGTGCCACCAGCAGAGAGGTCTCCTCTGGAAACACCATATATTTT. This chain joins TRBV15 and TRBJ1-3, with unresolved D. V lost 0 bases to trimming and J lost 0 bases, with 6 bases between them. Germline CDR1 and CDR2: LNHNV and YYDKDF (reference sequence). CDR3 size: 15 residues. The variable domain in full, completed from reference TRBV15 and TRBJ1-3, reads DAMVIQNPRYQVTQFGKPVTLSCSQTLNHNVMYWYQQKSSQAPKLLFHYYDKDFNNEADTPDNFQSRRPNTSFCFLDIRSPGLGDTAMYLCATSREVSSGNTIYFGEGSWLTVV.

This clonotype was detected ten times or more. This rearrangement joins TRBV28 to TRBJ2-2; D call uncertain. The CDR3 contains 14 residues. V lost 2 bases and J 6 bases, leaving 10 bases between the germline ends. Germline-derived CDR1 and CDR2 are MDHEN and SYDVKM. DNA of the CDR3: TGTGCCAGCAGTTTACCCCTCGGCCCCGGGGAGCTGTTTTTT. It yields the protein CASSLPLGPGELFF.

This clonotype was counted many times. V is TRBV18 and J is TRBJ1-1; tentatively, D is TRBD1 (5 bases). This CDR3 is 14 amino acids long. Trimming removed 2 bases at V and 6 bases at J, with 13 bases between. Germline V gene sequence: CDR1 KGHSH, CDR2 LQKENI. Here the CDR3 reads CASSPKVGGSEAFF. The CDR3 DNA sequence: TGTGCCAGCTCACCAAAGGTCGGGGGGTCTGAAGCTTTCTTT. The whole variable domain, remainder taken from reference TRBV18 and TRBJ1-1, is NAGVMQNPRHLVRRRGQEARLRCSPMKGHSHVYWYRQLPEEGLKFMVYLQKENIIDESGMPKERFSAEFPKEGPSILRIQQVVRGDSAAYFCASSPKVGGSEAFFGQGTRLTVV.

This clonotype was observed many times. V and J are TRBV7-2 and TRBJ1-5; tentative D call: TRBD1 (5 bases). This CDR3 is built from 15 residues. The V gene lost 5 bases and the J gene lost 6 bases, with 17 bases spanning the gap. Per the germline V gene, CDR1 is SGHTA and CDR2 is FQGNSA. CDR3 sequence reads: CASSMGPPVGQPQHF. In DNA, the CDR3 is TGTGCCAGCAGCATGGGACCCCCTGTTGGTCAGCCCCAGCATTTT.

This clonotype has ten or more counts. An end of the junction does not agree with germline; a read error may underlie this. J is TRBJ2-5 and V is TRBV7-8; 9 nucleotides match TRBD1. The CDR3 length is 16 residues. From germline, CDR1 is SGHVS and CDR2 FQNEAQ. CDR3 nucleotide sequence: TGTGCCAGCAGCCTAGCCGGGACAGGGTCGCAAGAGACCCAGTACTTC. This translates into CASSLAGTGSQETQYF. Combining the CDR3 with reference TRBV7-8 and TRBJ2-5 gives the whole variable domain GAGVSQSPRYKVAKRGQDVALRCDPISGHVSLFWYQQALGQGPEFLTYFQNEAQLDKSGLPSDRFFAERPEGSVSTLKIQRTQQEDSAVYLCASSLAGTGSQETQYFGPGTRLLVL.

The CDR3: CASSQTSGGAEQFF. The CDR3 coding sequence is TGTGCCAGCAGTCAAACTAGCGGGGGGGCCGAGCAGTTCTTC. The rearrangement joins TRBV12-3 or TRBV12-4 to TRBJ2-1; 13 bases agree with TRBD2. With 5 bases clipped from V and 10 bases from J, the junction kept 5 bases outside the gene matches. The CDR3 has 14 amino acids.

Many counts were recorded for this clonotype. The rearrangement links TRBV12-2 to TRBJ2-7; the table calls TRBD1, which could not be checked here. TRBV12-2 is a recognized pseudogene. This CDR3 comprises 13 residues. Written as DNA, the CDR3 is TGTGCAAGTCGCATGGGGGGGACCCACGAGCAGTACGTC. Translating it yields CASRMGGTHEQYV.

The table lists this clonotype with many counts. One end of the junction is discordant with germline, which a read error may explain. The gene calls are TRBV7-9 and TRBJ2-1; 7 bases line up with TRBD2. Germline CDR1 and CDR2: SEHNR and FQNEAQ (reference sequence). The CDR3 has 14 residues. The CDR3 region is CASSLAGTYNEQFF. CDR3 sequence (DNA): TGTGCCAGCAGTTTAGCGGGTACCTACAATGAGCAGTTCTTC.

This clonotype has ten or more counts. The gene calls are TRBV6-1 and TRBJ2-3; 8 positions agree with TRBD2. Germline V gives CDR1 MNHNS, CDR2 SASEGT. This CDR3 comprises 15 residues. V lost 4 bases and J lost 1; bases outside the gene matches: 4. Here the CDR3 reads CASSGETSGTDTQYF. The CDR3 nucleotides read TGTGCCAGCAGTGGGGAGACTAGCGGCACAGATACGCAGTATTTT.

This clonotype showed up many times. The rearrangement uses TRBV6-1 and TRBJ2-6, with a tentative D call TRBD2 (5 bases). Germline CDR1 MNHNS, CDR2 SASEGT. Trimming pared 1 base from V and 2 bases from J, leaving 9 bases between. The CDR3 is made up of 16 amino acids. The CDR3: CASSEGESAGANVLTF. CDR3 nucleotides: TGTGCCAGCAGTGAAGGGGAGTCGGCTGGGGCCAACGTCCTGACTTTC.

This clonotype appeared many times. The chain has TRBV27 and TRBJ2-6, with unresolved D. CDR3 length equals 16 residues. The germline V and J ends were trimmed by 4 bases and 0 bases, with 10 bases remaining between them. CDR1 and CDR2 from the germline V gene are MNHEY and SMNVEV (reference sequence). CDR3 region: CASSSLESSGANVLTF. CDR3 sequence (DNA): TGTGCCAGCAGTTCCTTGGAAAGCTCTGGGGCCAACGTCCTGACTTTC.

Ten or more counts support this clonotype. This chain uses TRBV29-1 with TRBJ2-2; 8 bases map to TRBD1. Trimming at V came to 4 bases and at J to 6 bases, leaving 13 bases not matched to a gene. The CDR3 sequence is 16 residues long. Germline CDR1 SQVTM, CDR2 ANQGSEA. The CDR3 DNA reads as TGCAGCGTTGCGGCCAGGGGGCATCCGTCCCCCGGGGAGCTGTTTTTT. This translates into CSVAARGHPSPGELFF.

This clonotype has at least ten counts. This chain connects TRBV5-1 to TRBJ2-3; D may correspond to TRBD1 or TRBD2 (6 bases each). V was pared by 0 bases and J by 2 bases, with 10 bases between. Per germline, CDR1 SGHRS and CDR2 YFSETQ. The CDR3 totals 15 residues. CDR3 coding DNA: TGCGCCAGCAGCTTGGACGGGGGACACACAGATACGCAGTATTTT. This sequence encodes CASSLDGGHTDTQYF. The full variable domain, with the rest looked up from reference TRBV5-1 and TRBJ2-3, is KAGVTQTPRYLIKTRGQQVTLSCSPISGHRSVSWYQQTPGQGLQFLFEYFSETQRNKGNFPGRFSGRQFSNSRSEMNVSTLELGDSALYLCASSLDGGHTDTQYFGPGTRLTVL.

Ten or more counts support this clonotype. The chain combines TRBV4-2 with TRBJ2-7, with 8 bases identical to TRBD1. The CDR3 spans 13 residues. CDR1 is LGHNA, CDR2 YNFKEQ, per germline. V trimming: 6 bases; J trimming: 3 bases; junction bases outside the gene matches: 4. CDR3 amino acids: CASRGQVGYEQYF. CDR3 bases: TGTGCCAGCAGGGGACAGGTAGGCTACGAGCAGTACTTC.

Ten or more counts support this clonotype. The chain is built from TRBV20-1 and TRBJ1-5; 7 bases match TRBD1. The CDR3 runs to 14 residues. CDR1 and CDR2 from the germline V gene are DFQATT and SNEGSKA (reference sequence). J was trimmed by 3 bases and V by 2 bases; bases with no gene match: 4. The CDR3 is CSARRQGDNQPQHF. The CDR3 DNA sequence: TGCAGTGCTAGAAGGCAGGGGGACAATCAGCCCCAGCATTTT.

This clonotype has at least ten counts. The CDR3 is CASRILGSAVNTEAFF. The CDR3 DNA follows: TGTGCCAGTAGAATTCTGGGGAGCGCTGTGAACACTGAAGCTTTCTTT. The chain is built from TRBV19 and TRBJ1-1; no clear D gene. This CDR3 comprises 16 residues. Trimming cost V 6 bases and J 0 bases, with 17 bases left between them. Per the germline V gene, CDR1 is LNHDA and CDR2 is SQIVND (reference sequence).

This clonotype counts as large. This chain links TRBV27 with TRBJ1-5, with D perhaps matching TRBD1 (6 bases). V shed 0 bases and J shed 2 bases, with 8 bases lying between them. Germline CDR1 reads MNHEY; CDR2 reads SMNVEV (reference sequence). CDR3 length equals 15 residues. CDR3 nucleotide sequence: TGTGCCAGCAGTTTATCATCAGGGGGCAATCAGCCCCAGCATTTT. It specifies CASSLSSGGNQPQHF.

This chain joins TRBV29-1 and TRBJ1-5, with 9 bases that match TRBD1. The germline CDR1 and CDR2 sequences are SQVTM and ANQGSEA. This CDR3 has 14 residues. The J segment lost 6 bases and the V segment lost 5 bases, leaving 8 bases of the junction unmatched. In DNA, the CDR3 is TGCAGCGTTTCCCACGGGACAGGGAGTCAGCCCCAGCATTTT. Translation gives CSVSHGTGSQPQHF.

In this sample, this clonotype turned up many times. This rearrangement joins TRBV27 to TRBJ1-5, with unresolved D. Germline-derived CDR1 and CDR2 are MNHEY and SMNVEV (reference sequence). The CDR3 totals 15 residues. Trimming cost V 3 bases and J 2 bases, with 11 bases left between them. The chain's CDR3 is CASSLEVGGNQPQHF. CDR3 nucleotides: TGTGCCAGCAGTTTGGAGGTCGGCGGCAATCAGCCCCAGCATTTT.

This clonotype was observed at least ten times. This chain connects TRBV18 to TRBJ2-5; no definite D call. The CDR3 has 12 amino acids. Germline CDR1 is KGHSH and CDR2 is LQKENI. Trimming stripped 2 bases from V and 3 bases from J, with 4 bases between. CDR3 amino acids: CASSPAEETQYF. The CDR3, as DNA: TGTGCCAGCTCACCAGCGGAAGAGACCCAGTACTTC.

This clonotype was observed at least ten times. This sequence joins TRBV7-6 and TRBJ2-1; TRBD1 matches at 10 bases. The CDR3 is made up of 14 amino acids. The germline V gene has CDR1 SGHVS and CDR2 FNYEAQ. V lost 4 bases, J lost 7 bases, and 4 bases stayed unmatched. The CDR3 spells CASSSDRGANEQFF. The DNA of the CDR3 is TGTGCCAGCAGCTCGGACAGGGGGGCAAATGAGCAGTTCTTC.

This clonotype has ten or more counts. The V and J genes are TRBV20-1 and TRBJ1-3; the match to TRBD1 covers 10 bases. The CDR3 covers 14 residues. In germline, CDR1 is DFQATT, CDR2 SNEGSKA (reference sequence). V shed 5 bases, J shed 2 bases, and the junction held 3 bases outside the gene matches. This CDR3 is CSASTGGAGNTIYF. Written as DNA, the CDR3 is TGCAGTGCTTCGACAGGGGGCGCTGGAAACACCATATATTTT.

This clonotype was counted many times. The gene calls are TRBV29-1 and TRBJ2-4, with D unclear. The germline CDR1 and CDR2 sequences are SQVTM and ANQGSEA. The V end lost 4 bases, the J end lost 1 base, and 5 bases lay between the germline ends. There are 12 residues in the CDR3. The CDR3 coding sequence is TGCAGCGTTGTGGGGGCCAAAAACATTCAGTACTTC. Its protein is CSVVGAKNIQYF.

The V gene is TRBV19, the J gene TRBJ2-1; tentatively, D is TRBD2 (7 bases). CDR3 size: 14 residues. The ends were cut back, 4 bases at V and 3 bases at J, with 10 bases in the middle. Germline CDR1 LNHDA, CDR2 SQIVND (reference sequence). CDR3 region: CASSKRGGYNEQFF. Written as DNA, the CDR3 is TGTGCCAGTAGTAAGAGGGGGGGCTACAATGAGCAGTTCTTC.

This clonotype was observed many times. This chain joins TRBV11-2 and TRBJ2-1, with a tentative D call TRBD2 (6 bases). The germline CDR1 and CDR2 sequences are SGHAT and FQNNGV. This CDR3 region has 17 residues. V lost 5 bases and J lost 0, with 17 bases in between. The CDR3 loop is CASSRTSSRSSYNEQFF. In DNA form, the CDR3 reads TGTGCCAGCAGCCGCACTAGCAGTAGGAGCTCCTACAATGAGCAGTTCTTC.

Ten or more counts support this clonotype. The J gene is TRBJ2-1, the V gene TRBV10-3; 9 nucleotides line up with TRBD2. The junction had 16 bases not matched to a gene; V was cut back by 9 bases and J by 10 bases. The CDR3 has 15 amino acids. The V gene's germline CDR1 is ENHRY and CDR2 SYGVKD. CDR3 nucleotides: TGTGCCATAAAACCTCCTGGGGCGGGAGGGATGGAGCAGTTCTTC. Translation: CAIKPPGAGGMEQFF.

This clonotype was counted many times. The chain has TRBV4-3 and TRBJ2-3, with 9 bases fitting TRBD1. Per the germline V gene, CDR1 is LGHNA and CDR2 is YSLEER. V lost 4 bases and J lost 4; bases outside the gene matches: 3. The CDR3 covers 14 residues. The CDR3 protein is CASSLRQGADTQYF. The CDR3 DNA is TGCGCCAGCAGCCTTCGACAGGGGGCAGATACGCAGTATTTT.

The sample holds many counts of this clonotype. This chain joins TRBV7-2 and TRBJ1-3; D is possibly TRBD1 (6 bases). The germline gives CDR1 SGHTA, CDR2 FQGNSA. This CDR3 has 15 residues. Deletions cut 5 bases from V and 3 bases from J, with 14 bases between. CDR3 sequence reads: CASSGLGAGGNTIYF. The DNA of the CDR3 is TGTGCCAGCAGCGGTCTGGGGGCTGGTGGAAACACCATATATTTT.

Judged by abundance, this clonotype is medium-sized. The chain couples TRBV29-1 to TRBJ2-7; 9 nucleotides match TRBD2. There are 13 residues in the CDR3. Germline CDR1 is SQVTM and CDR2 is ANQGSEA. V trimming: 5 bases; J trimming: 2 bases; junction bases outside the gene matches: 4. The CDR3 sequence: CSVKTSGTYEQYF. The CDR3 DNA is TGCAGCGTTAAGACTAGCGGAACCTACGAGCAGTACTTC.

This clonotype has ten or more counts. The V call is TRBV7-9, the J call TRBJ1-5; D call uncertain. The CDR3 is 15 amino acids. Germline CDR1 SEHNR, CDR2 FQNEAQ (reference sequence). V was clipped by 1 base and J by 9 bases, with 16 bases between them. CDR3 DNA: TGTGCCAGCAGCTTAGGTTCCGGTGGAGTAGGGCCCCAGCATTTT. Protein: CASSLGSGGVGPQHF.